This TCR beta chain was sequenced in a study of identical twins. Findings and limits, study-wide: Because invariant MAIT and iNKT cells could be present, zero-insertion analyses could be partly confounded.

This clonotype was observed a handful of times. Its matching antigen is unknown. Each CDR3 protein gets one entry after TCRdb re-called the 5' RACE reads with MiXCR. The repertoire holds 1.5 million to 2 million distinct CDR3 sequences, under 35% seen once, with over 0.25% in the top ten. Specimen: cord blood. The TCR sequence derives from a newborn girl in good health.

In DNA form, the CDR3 reads TGTGCCAGCAGCGTGGTTTTTGGCGAGCAGTACTTC. Translation: CASSVVFGEQYF. The chain employs TRBV9 and TRBJ2-7; unclear D gene. V shed 2 bases and J shed 6 bases, with 9 bases lying between them. This CDR3 comprises 12 residues. Germline CDR1 is SGDLS and CDR2 is YYNGEE.